This entry lists 6 T cell receptor beta chains sequenced from one sample in a study of identical twins (TCRdb year 2016). The method behind the library was 5' RACE. The listed sequencing device is Illumina HiSeq 2000. Starting from the raw public reads, TCRdb applied fastp trimming at Q25, assembled clones with MiXCR and retained in-frame beta chains. Every distinct CDR3 protein forms one entry, paired with its most common genes and DNA. The sample data list about 100,000 distinct CDR3 sequences, and 5.9% of these were observed just once. Of the sample, roughly 12% is held by the ten largest clones. Sequencing was done on a sample of memory T cells sorted from blood. The cell subset or site label corresponds to: CD45RO+ enriched T cells. The receptors come from a woman aged 50 to 65 in good health.

This clonotype was detected many times. This chain links TRBV5-1 with TRBJ2-1, with 8 positions matching TRBD2. The CDR3 length is 20 residues. With 4 bases clipped from V and 6 bases from J, the junction kept 24 bases outside the gene matches. Germline V gene lookup returns CDR1 SGHRS and CDR2 YFSETQ. CDR3 sequence reads: CASSPPEGLEEAGVRNEQFF. Here the CDR3 DNA reads TGCGCCAGCAGCCCACCGGAGGGGCTGGAAGAAGCGGGAGTGCGCAATGAGCAGTTCTTC.

This clonotype was seen more than once but under ten times. The J gene is TRBJ2-1, the V gene TRBV3-1; perhaps TRBD2 as D (5 bases). Trimming stripped 2 bases from V and 7 bases from J, with 15 bases between. CDR1 LGHDT and CDR2 YNNKEL come from the germline V gene (reference sequence). The CDR3 is 15 residues long. DNA of the CDR3: TGTGCCAGCAGCCAAAACCCCTCGGGGTTAAATGAGCAGTTCTTC. It specifies CASSQNPSGLNEQFF.

Many counts were recorded for this clonotype. This chain links TRBV20-1 with TRBJ1-5; D is perhaps TRBD1 (5 bases). The V end was cut by 1 base, the J end by 6 bases, with 16 bases between. The CDR3 is made up of 15 amino acids. Germline V gene lookup returns CDR1 DFQATT and CDR2 SNEGSKA (reference sequence). The CDR3 DNA sequence: TGCAGTGCTAGAGTCGACAACGGGGGGGGTCAGCCCCAGCATTTT. Its translation is CSARVDNGGGQPQHF.

This clonotype was seen many times. The CDR3 protein is CASSQVRGYEQYV. The DNA of the CDR3 is TGCGCCAGCAGCCAAGTTAGAGGTTACGAGCAGTACGTC. This chain connects TRBV4-1 to TRBJ2-7, with no clear D. V was cut by 1 base and J by 4 bases, with 8 bases left in between. The germline gives CDR1 MGHRA, CDR2 YSYEKL. This CDR3 comprises 13 residues.

This clonotype was seen more than once but under ten times. The rearrangement links TRBV10-3 to TRBJ1-5; TRBD1 is a possible D gene (5 bases). The V end lost 0 bases, the J end lost 3 bases, and 9 bases lay between the germline ends. Per the germline V gene, CDR1 is ENHRY and CDR2 is SYGVKD. CDR3 length: 15 amino acids. This chain's CDR3 is CAISESGDDNQPQHF. CDR3 DNA: TGTGCCATCAGTGAGTCTGGGGACGACAATCAGCCCCAGCATTTT.

This clonotype has ten or more counts. The chain has TRBV6-5 and TRBJ1-6, with D unresolved. V was clipped by 7 bases and J by 13 bases, with 17 bases between them. The CDR3 has 13 residues. Per the germline V gene, CDR1 is MNHEY and CDR2 is SVGAGI. The CDR3 loop reads CASTVTRKEPLHF. DNA of the CDR3: TGTGCCAGCACAGTTACCCGGAAGGAGCCCCTCCACTTT.